This T cell receptor beta chain was sequenced for a study of early T cells in non-severe SARS-CoV-2 infection. The wider study: Investigators sequenced bulk RNA drawn from unsorted whole blood, and chains remained unpaired. General study points: VDJdb matching skewed toward anti-spike CD8 responses, missing private and CD4 specificities.

Each cDNA molecule carried a unique molecular identifier. Each CDR3 protein gets one entry after TCRdb re-called the 5' RACE reads with MiXCR. The top ten hold over 5% of the sample, which has over 100,000 distinct CDR3 sequences, over 10% seen once. Comment on this clonotype: The antigen is not known. This may arise from a read error, as a much more abundant clone is one base away.

The sequence was collected from an adult who was a healthcare worker with PCR-confirmed SARS-CoV-2 infection or an uninfected control (not recorded which). The material sequenced was whole blood.

CDR3 coding DNA: TGTGCCGGCAGTTTGTCGTTGGGACATTACGAGCAGTACTTC. Translated: CAGSLSLGHYEQYF. The chain links TRBV28 to TRBJ2-7, with D tentatively TRBD1 (6 bases). This CDR3 comprises 14 residues. Germline V CDR1 and CDR2: MDHEN, SYDVKM.